This entry lists 30 T cell receptor beta chains sequenced from one sample in a study of cytomegalovirus exposure and HLA in healthy donors. The primer mix had 60 Vbeta and 13 Jbeta primers. The table came from immunoSEQ multiplex PCR; TCRdb's copy has only in-frame clones and leaves some out. In the table there are 90,000 to 150,000 clones, around 63% of which are singletons. Specimen: PBMCs. These TCRs come from a man aged 35-49 years in good health and CMV-seropositive.

This chain connects TRBV29-1 to TRBJ1-5, with 8 positions matching TRBD1. The V and J ends lost 6 bases and 4 bases, in that order; junction bases with no gene match: 8. Germline CDR1 and CDR2: SQVTM and ANQGSEA. This CDR3 is 14 amino acids long. CDR3 residues: CSVMDRDRNQPQHF. CDR3 sequence (DNA): TGCAGCGTCATGGACAGGGACCGAAATCAGCCCCAGCATTTT.

This sequence joins TRBV2 and TRBJ2-5; 7 bases are a match to TRBD1. Trimming cost V 0 bases and J 1 base; bases outside gene matches: 5. The CDR3 is 16 amino acids. Germline V lookup: CDR1 SNHLY, CDR2 FYNNEI. DNA for the CDR3: TGTGCCAGCAGTGAAGCGGTACAGGGGATCCAAGAGACCCAGTACTTC. This codes for CASSEAVQGIQETQYF.

The J gene is TRBJ2-7, the V gene TRBV19, with D hard to call. V shed 5 bases and J shed 5 bases, with 10 bases lying between them. Germline V gene lookup returns CDR1 LNHDA and CDR2 SQIVND (reference sequence). The CDR3 is 12 residues long. The CDR3 nucleotides read TGTGCCAGTAGTCCCAAAGCTGACGAGCAGTACTTC. Translation: CASSPKADEQYF.

The chain combines TRBV9 with TRBJ2-7, with 8 positions matching TRBD1. In germline, CDR1 is SGDLS, CDR2 YYNGEE. This CDR3 region has 16 residues. Trimming removed 1 base from V and 2 bases from J; junction bases left unmatched: 8. CDR3 sequence: CASSVSPRGQTYEQYF. The CDR3 region has the DNA TGTGCCAGCAGCGTAAGCCCCAGGGGGCAGACCTACGAGCAGTACTTC.

Notes on this clone: At one end the junction does not follow the germline gene, possibly because of a read error. This chain connects TRBV13 to TRBJ2-5; tentatively, D is TRBD1 (5 bases). Germline loops: CDR1 PRHDT, CDR2 FYEKMQ (reference sequence). This CDR3 is built from 12 residues. The CDR3 is CAGSFREETQYF. CDR3 sequence (DNA): TGTGCCGGCAGCTTCAGGGAAGAGACCCAGTACTTC.

This chain connects TRBV28 to TRBJ1-2, with D possibly TRBD1 on 5 matching bases. CDR1 MDHEN and CDR2 SYDVKM come from the germline V gene. This CDR3 has 14 amino acids. V lost 3 bases to trimming and J lost 4 bases, with 12 bases between them. The chain's CDR3 is CASSLAQTVYGYTF. DNA for the CDR3: TGTGCCAGCAGTTTGGCACAGACAGTCTATGGCTACACCTTC.

This clone was observed a handful of times. The chain recombines TRBV5-5 with TRBJ2-2; unclear D gene. CDR3 length equals 15 residues. Germline V lookup: CDR1 SGHKS, CDR2 YYEKEE (reference sequence). V was cut by 0 bases and J by 1 base, with 7 bases left in between. CDR3 sequence (DNA): TGTGCCAGCAGCTTGGGGTCGGGGAACACCGGGGAGCTGTTTTTT. It specifies CASSLGSGNTGELFF. The full variable domain, completed using reference TRBV5-5 and TRBJ2-2, is DAGVTQSPTHLIKTRGQQVTLRCSPISGHKSVSWYQQVLGQGPQFIFQYYEKEERGRGNFPDRFSARQFPNYSSELNVNALLLGDSALYLCASSLGSGNTGELFFGEGSRLTVL.

The chain has TRBV7-8 and TRBJ2-1; D might be TRBD1 (6 bases). V was shortened by 2 bases and J by 8 bases, with 13 bases between the two germline ends. CDR1 SGHVS and CDR2 FQNEAQ come from the germline V gene. The CDR3 sequence is 14 residues long. The DNA for the CDR3 is TGTGCCAGCAGCTTAACAGGGAAGGGAGATGAGCAGTTCTTC. It translates to CASSLTGKGDEQFF.

This sequence joins TRBV11-2 and TRBJ2-4, with D tentatively TRBD1 (5 bases). V lost 1 base and J 0 bases, leaving 13 bases between the germline ends. Looked up from germline, CDR1 is SGHAT and CDR2 is FQNNGV. CDR3 length: 17 amino acids. This chain's CDR3 is CASSLVIGAPAKNIQYF. CDR3 DNA: TGTGCCAGCAGCTTAGTGATTGGGGCCCCAGCCAAAAACATTCAGTACTTC. Filled out from reference TRBV11-2 and TRBJ2-4, the complete variable domain reads EAGVAQSPRYKIIEKRQSVAFWCNPISGHATLYWYQQILGQGPKLLIQFQNNGVVDDSQLPKDRFSAERLKGVDSTLKIQPAKLEDSAVYLCASSLVIGAPAKNIQYFGAGTRLSVL.

This clone was counted once. The chain uses TRBV6-5 and TRBJ1-2, with D hard to call. The germline V gene has CDR1 MNHEY and CDR2 SVGAGI. The CDR3 is 12 residues long. The ends were cut back, 4 bases at V and 8 bases at J, with 11 bases in the middle. In DNA form, the CDR3 reads TGTGCCAGCAGTTCCCGCCCGGAGGGCTACACCTTC. Translation: CASSSRPEGYTF.

This clone occurred a few times. The chain uses TRBV5-4 and TRBJ2-7, with no clear D. The V end was cut by 4 bases, the J end by 2 bases, with 10 bases between. Germline V lookup: CDR1 SGHNT, CDR2 YYREEE (reference sequence). The CDR3 is 13 amino acids. CDR3 sequence: CASSGLSAYEQYF. Here the CDR3 DNA reads TGTGCCAGCAGCGGGCTATCGGCCTACGAGCAGTACTTC.

This chain connects TRBV6-5 to TRBJ2-7; 8 bases agree with TRBD1. CDR1 and CDR2 from the germline V gene are MNHEY and SVGAGI. J lost 5 bases, V lost 6 bases, and 9 bases had no gene match. The CDR3 loop spans 14 amino acids. The CDR3, as DNA: TGTGCCAGCAGAGAAGAGAGACAGGGGAACGAGCAGTACTTC. Translated: CASREERQGNEQYF.

This clone has more than one count but fewer than ten. V and J are TRBV10-3 and TRBJ1-2, with TRBD1 matching 9 bases. Germline V CDR1 and CDR2: ENHRY, SYGVKD. V was pared by 3 bases and J by 8 bases, with 13 bases of the junction left unmatched. CDR3 size: 16 residues. CDR3 sequence: CAISDGEGQGLNGYTF. The CDR3, as DNA: TGTGCCATCAGTGATGGGGAGGGACAGGGCCTTAACGGCTACACCTTC.

The J gene is TRBJ2-1, the V gene TRBV7-2; 7 bases line up with TRBD1. The ends lost 5 bases at V and 7 bases at J; junction bases unmatched: 5. Germline values: CDR1 SGHTA, CDR2 FQGNSA. The CDR3 contains 13 residues. The CDR3 sequence: CASSPGQPNEQFF. CDR3 DNA sequence: TGTGCCAGCAGCCCGGGACAGCCTAATGAGCAGTTCTTC.

This chain uses TRBV5-1 with TRBJ2-7; D is unclear. The CDR3 extends over 13 amino acids. The germline V gene encodes CDR1 SGHRS and CDR2 YFSETQ. V was clipped by 0 bases and J by 4 bases, with 8 bases between them. This chain's CDR3 is CASSLAGLYEQYF. CDR3 bases: TGCGCCAGCAGCTTGGCAGGCCTTTACGAGCAGTACTTC.

V gene TRBV5-4 combines with J gene TRBJ2-1; D is ambiguous. Germline loops: CDR1 SGHNT, CDR2 YYREEE (reference sequence). The CDR3 is 12 residues long. V dropped 2 bases and J dropped 10 bases, with 10 bases sitting between them. The CDR3 nucleotides read TGTGCCAGCAGCTTTGATTCCAGGGAGCAGTTCTTC. Its translation: CASSFDSREQFF.

The gene calls are TRBV9 and TRBJ2-5, with D possibly being TRBD1 (5 bases). V lost 3 bases and J 5 bases, leaving 11 bases between the germline ends. Germline CDR1 is SGDLS and CDR2 is YYNGEE. CDR3 length: 13 amino acids. In DNA, the CDR3 is TGTGCCAGCAGCGGTCAGGGTTGGGAGACCCAGTACTTC. Encoded protein: CASSGQGWETQYF.

This CDR3 is CASSLRGGTIYEQYF. DNA for the CDR3: TGTGCCAGCAGTTTACGAGGCGGTACGATCTACGAGCAGTACTTC. The J gene is TRBJ2-7, the V gene TRBV27; D gene uncertain. This CDR3 is built from 15 residues. V lost 2 bases and J 3 bases, leaving 14 bases between the germline ends. Germline CDR1 MNHEY, CDR2 SMNVEV (reference sequence).

As regards this clone: Other DNA sequences in the same sample also yield this CDR3. V gene TRBV11-2 combines with J gene TRBJ2-5; no firm D call. CDR3 size: 12 residues. Between the trimmed V and J ends, which lost 6 bases and 0 bases, there was a span of 5 bases. The germline gives CDR1 SGHAT, CDR2 FQNNGV. The DNA of the CDR3 is TGTGCCAGCAGTCGCGACCAAGAGACCCAGTACTTC. Protein product: CASSRDQETQYF.

This sequence joins TRBV11-3 and TRBJ1-1, with D unresolved. CDR1 and CDR2 from the germline V gene are SGHNT and YENEEA. There are 14 residues in the CDR3. Deletions cut 2 bases from V and 2 bases from J, with 9 bases between. This CDR3 reads CASSLSGRNTEAFF. DNA for the CDR3: TGTGCCAGCAGCTTATCGGGGAGAAACACTGAAGCTTTCTTT.

The chain combines TRBV19 with TRBJ1-4; D is unresolved. Germline V gene data show CDR1 as LNHDA and CDR2 as SQIVND (reference sequence). The length of the CDR3 is 15 residues. V gave up 5 bases and J gave up 7 bases, with 17 bases separating them. The CDR3 DNA sequence: TGTGCCAGTAGTGATTTGGCCGGTCGCGGTGAAAAACTGTTTTTT. Its protein product is CASSDLAGRGEKLFF. Full variable domain (outside the CDR3, taken from reference TRBV19 and TRBJ1-4): DGGITQSPKYLFRKEGQNVTLSCEQNLNHDAMYWYRQDPGQGLRLIYYSQIVNDFQKGDIAEGYSVSREKKESFPLTVTSAQKNPTAFYLCASSDLAGRGEKLFFGSGTQLSVL.

The chain is built from TRBV30 and TRBJ2-5; a possible D gene is TRBD2 (6 bases). The CDR3 spans 18 residues. From germline, CDR1 is GTSNPN and CDR2 SVGIG (reference sequence). Trimming cost V 2 bases and J 2 bases, with 24 bases left between them. The CDR3 nucleotides are TGTGCCTGGAGTAGGAGACTAGGGGTTGGACCCCGGCAAGAGACCCAGTACTTC. It encodes CAWSRRLGVGPRQETQYF.

This chain links TRBV6-7 with TRBJ1-1, with 7 bases matching TRBD1. TRBV6-7 is known as an ORF, though its function is uncertain. After removal of 5 bases from V and 1 base from J, the junction contained 7 bases not matched to a gene. CDR3 size: 15 residues. The CDR3 loop is CASSKGARRNTEAFF. Here the CDR3 DNA reads TGTGCCAGCAGTAAGGGGGCGCGGAGGAACACTGAAGCTTTCTTT.

This chain uses TRBV7-9 with TRBJ1-2; perhaps TRBD1 as D (5 bases). The CDR3 consists of 14 residues. V was shortened by 6 bases and J by 8 bases, with 19 bases between the two germline ends. Germline CDR1 SEHNR, CDR2 FQNEAQ (reference sequence). For the CDR3, the DNA is TGTGCCAGCAGACCGGACACCCCGACTCTGGGCTACACCTTC. This translates into CASRPDTPTLGYTF. The variable domain in full, with the rest retrieved from reference TRBV7-9 and TRBJ1-2, is DTGVSQNPRHKITKRGQNVTFRCDPISEHNRLYWYRQTLGQGPEFLTYFQNEAQLEKSRLLSDRFSAERPKGSFSTLEIQRTEQGDSAMYLCASRPDTPTLGYTFGSGTRLTVV.

In its sample, this clone was seen a few times. V is TRBV6-6 and J is TRBJ2-5; 10 bases line up with TRBD2. The CDR3 runs 14 residues. CDR1 MNHNY and CDR2 SVGAGI come from the germline V gene (reference sequence). J lost 4 bases, V lost 7 bases, and 6 bases had no gene match. Here the CDR3 DNA reads TGTGCCAGCATGAGCGGGGGGGCTACAGAGACCCAGTACTTC. Translation: CASMSGGATETQYF.

J is TRBJ2-3 and V is TRBV7-9, with no clear D. The germline CDR1 and CDR2 sequences are SEHNR and FQNEAQ (reference sequence). This CDR3 is 13 amino acids long. The V end lost 2 bases, the J end lost 5 bases, and 8 bases lay between the germline ends. The CDR3 coding sequence is TGTGCCAGCAGCTTAAATGAGCAAGATACGCAGTATTTT. Its translation: CASSLNEQDTQYF.

The gene calls are TRBV13 and TRBJ2-3; 7 bases are shared with TRBD2. V dropped 3 bases and J dropped 2; count of bases not matched to a gene: 5. This CDR3 contains 15 residues. Germline assignment: CDR1 PRHDT and CDR2 FYEKMQ (reference sequence). CDR3 residues: CASSFVLADTDTQYF. CDR3 sequence (DNA): TGTGCCAGCAGCTTCGTTCTAGCGGACACAGATACGCAGTATTTT. Combining the CDR3 with reference TRBV13 and TRBJ2-3 gives the whole variable domain AAGVIQSPRHLIKEKRETATLKCYPIPRHDTVYWYQQGPGQDPQFLISFYEKMQSDKGSIPDRFSAQQFSDYHSELNMSSLELGDSALYFCASSFVLADTDTQYFGPGTRLTVL.

The chain uses TRBV27 and TRBJ1-1, with 9 nucleotides matching TRBD1. The germline gives CDR1 MNHEY, CDR2 SMNVEV (reference sequence). Trimming took 3 bases from V and 8 from J; bases not matched to a gene: 7. This CDR3 is 14 amino acids long. CDR3 coding DNA: TGTGCCAGCAGTTTCCTGACCGGGACAGGGGAAGCTTTCTTT. It codes for CASSFLTGTGEAFF.

This clone is categorized as medium-sized (0.01 to 0.1%). This chain joins TRBV27 and TRBJ1-5; D is undetermined. This CDR3 spans 14 amino acids. V dropped 6 bases and J dropped 2 bases, with 11 bases sitting between them. Germline V gene sequence: CDR1 MNHEY, CDR2 SMNVEV (reference sequence). This CDR3 reads CASSLGMGNQPQHF. The CDR3 coding sequence is TGTGCCAGCAGCCTCGGGATGGGCAATCAGCCCCAGCATTTT.

V and J are TRBV27 and TRBJ2-1; D may be TRBD1 (6 bases). CDR1 and CDR2 from the germline V gene are MNHEY and SMNVEV (reference sequence). The CDR3 is 14 amino acids. The V and J ends lost 2 bases and 9 bases respectively, with 14 bases between them. Here the CDR3 DNA reads TGTGCCAGCAGTTTAAACAGGGTCTTCGGTGAGCAGTTCTTC. This translates into CASSLNRVFGEQFF.